Listed below are T cell receptor beta chains from one sample, sequenced in a study of blood T cell repertoires in COVID-19. Generated by immunoSEQ multiplex PCR, the TCRdb table keeps only in-frame clones and is missing some. The sample contains 150,000 to 200,000 clones, 70% to 90% of which appear only once. Sample: peripheral blood. Receptors originate from a human donor in a cohort sampled during active COVID-19. Both conserved end residues are part of each CDR3. Each record gives: clone size, V gene, CDR3 length, D gene, J gene, CDR3 protein, CDR3 DNA. The D gene is left open where the match is weak. Clone size appears in some rows only: once, few, many, or a class for an expanded clone.

-	TRBV4-2	16	TRBD2	TRBJ2-3	CASSQGASGGEDTQYF	TGTGCCAGCAGCCAAGGGGCTAGCGGGGGGGAAGATACGCAGTATTTT
-	TRBV27	15	-	TRBJ2-1	CASSPGTGAYNEQFF	TGTGCCAGCAGTCCTGGGACGGGGGCCTACAATGAGCAGTTCTTC
-	TRBV27	15	TRBD2	TRBJ2-1	CASSSGLAAYNEQFF	TGTGCCAGCAGTTCCGGACTAGCGGCTTACAATGAGCAGTTCTTC
-	TRBV24-1	13	-	TRBJ2-1	CATSDPSSGEQFF	TGTGCCACCAGTGATCCCTCGAGTGGTGAGCAGTTCTTC
few	TRBV14	15	-	TRBJ1-5	CASSQDFAVDQPQHF	TGTGCCAGCAGCCAAGACTTTGCGGTAGATCAGCCCCAGCATTTT
-	TRBV2	15	-	TRBJ2-1	CASRARGGPYNEQFF	TGTGCCAGCAGAGCCAGGGGTGGACCGTACAATGAGCAGTTCTTC
-	TRBV5-8	14	TRBD1	TRBJ2-5	CASSLDRGVETQYF	TGTGCCAGCAGCTTGGACAGGGGGGTGGAGACCCAGTACTTC
-	TRBV6-2/TRBV6-3	16	-	TRBJ2-3	CASSGPGGMNTDTQYF	TGTGCCAGCAGTGGCCCCGGCGGGATGAACACAGATACGCAGTATTTT
-	TRBV5-1	11	-	TRBJ2-5	CASRRQETQYF	TGCGCCAGCAGGAGGCAAGAGACCCAGTACTTC
-	TRBV19	14	-	TRBJ1-2	CASKVGVQEAGYTF	TGTGCCAGTAAGGTGGGCGTGCAGGAGGCTGGCTACACCTTC
once	TRBV5-1	14	-	TRBJ2-1	CASSPDSDRGEQFF	TGCGCCAGCAGCCCGGACAGTGATCGGGGTGAGCAGTTCTTC
-	TRBV7-2	15	TRBD1	TRBJ1-1	CASSSGQGTNTEAFF	TGTGCCAGCAGCTCAGGACAGGGAACGAACACTGAAGCTTTCTTT
-	TRBV2	18	-	TRBJ2-6	CASSALAVALSGANVLTF	TGTGCCAGCAGTGCTCTAGCAGTCGCTCTCTCTGGGGCCAACGTCCTGACTTTC
-	TRBV20-1	12	TRBD1	TRBJ2-7	CSDSPQGSEQYF	TGCAGTGATAGTCCACAGGGGAGCGAGCAGTACTTC
few	TRBV4-1	15	TRBD1	TRBJ1-1	CASSQERTGFPEAFF	TGCGCCAGCAGCCAAGAAAGGACAGGGTTTCCTGAAGCTTTCTTT
-	TRBV6-2/TRBV6-3	15	TRBD1	TRBJ2-7	CASSYAAGTGYEQYF	TGTGCCAGCAGTTACGCGGCCGGGACAGGCTACGAGCAGTACTTC
-	TRBV10-3	18	TRBD1	TRBJ2-3	CAIRGLPDNQGASDTQYF	TGTGCCATCAGAGGCCTACCAGATAATCAGGGGGCCTCAGATACGCAGTATTTT
-	TRBV27	14	-	TRBJ2-2	CASSLDFRTGELFF	TGTGCCAGCAGTTTAGACTTCCGGACCGGGGAGCTGTTTTTT
-	TRBV9	16	-	TRBJ2-1	CASSVEWSSSYNEQFF	TGTGCCAGCAGCGTCGAATGGTCCAGCTCCTACAATGAGCAGTTCTTC
-	TRBV28	15	TRBD2	TRBJ2-1	CASSFASGRVYEQFF	TGTGCCAGCAGTTTTGCTAGCGGGAGAGTGTATGAGCAGTTCTTC
few	TRBV6-5	15	TRBD1	TRBJ1-3	CASSVTGQRGNTIYF	TGTGCCAGCAGCGTAACGGGACAGAGAGGAAACACCATATATTTT
-	TRBV2	11	-	TRBJ1-1	CASLGGTEAFF	TGTGCCAGCTTGGGGGGCACTGAAGCTTTCTTT
-	TRBV12-2	16	-	TRBJ2-4	CASRLDRDLAKNIQYF	TGTGCAAGTCGCCTTGACAGGGACCTAGCCAAAAACATTCAGTACTTC
-	TRBV9	13	-	TRBJ2-1	CASNVGGAAEQFF	TGTGCCAGCAATGTCGGCGGGGCAGCGGAGCAGTTCTTC
-	TRBV4-3	15	TRBD2	TRBJ2-2	CASRREAGSTGELFF	TGCGCCAGCAGGAGAGAAGCGGGGAGCACCGGGGAGCTGTTTTTT
-	TRBV7-9	14	-	TRBJ1-1	CASSAGQLNTEAFF	TGTGCCAGCAGCGCAGGACAGCTGAACACTGAAGCTTTCTTT
-	TRBV7-9	14	-	TRBJ2-3	CASSFSGSTDTQYF	TGTGCCAGTTCGTTTAGCGGAAGCACAGATACGCAGTATTTT
-	TRBV28	16	TRBD2	TRBJ2-1	CASSLRSGRAFDEQFF	TGTGCCAGCAGTTTGCGGTCGGGGAGGGCCTTCGATGAGCAGTTCTTC
-	TRBV3-1/TRBV3-2	15	TRBD1	TRBJ2-7	CASSLRDRGFYEQYF	TGTGCCAGCAGCCTCCGGGACAGGGGATTTTACGAGCAGTACTTC
-	TRBV4-3	16	TRBD1	TRBJ2-4	CASSQDPTGGAGIQYF	TGCGCCAGCAGCCAAGACCCGACAGGGGGCGCCGGCATTCAGTACTTC
-	TRBV12-3/TRBV12-4	13	TRBD1	TRBJ1-2	CASSTGQNYGYTF	TGTGCCAGCAGTACGGGACAGAACTATGGCTACACCTTC
-	TRBV3-1/TRBV3-2	12	-	TRBJ1-1	CASSQIGGKAFF	TGTGCCAGCAGCCAAATAGGGGGTAAAGCTTTCTTT
-	TRBV5-6	17	TRBD2	TRBJ2-5	CASSPYGTSGGRETQYF	TGTGCCAGCAGCCCCTATGGGACTAGCGGGGGGAGAGAGACCCAGTACTTC